This is a list of T cell receptor beta chains from one sample in a study of cytomegalovirus exposure and HLA in healthy donors. Only in-frame clones appear in the TCRdb table, and some are missing; sequencing was by immunoSEQ multiplex PCR. The repertoire holds about 170,000 clones, with around 80% as singletons. The sample comprised PBMCs. Receptor source: a woman aged 25-40 years in good health and CMV-seropositive. CDR3s include the opening cysteine and the closing phenylalanine or tryptophan. A D gene is named only where the DNA matches it firmly. The size of a clone is reported for some rows only, either as once, few or many, or as a class for expanded clones.

>few|TRBV4-3|-|TRBJ2-5
TGCGCCAGCAGCCAAGATGGTACGAGGGCTAGCTGGGAGACCCAGTACTTC
CASSQDGTRASWETQYF
>-|TRBV5-1|TRBD1|TRBJ2-1
TGCGCCAGCACCTTGAGGACAGGACAGACAGGAGAGCAGTTCTTC
CASTLRTGQTGEQFF
>-|TRBV11-3|TRBD2|TRBJ2-1
TGTGCCAGCACAGAAGCCGGGACTAGCCTGGGCGATGAGCAGTTCTTC
CASTEAGTSLGDEQFF
>-|TRBV7-3|-|TRBJ2-3
TGTGCCAGCAGCTTAAAGGGGGTACCCAACACAGATACGCAGTATTTT
CASSLKGVPNTDTQYF
>once|TRBV7-9|TRBD2|TRBJ2-3
TGTGCCAGCAGCTTAGGTGGTAGCGGGAGGGCCTCAGATACGCAGTATTTT
CASSLGGSGRASDTQYF
>-|TRBV4-1|-|TRBJ2-7
TGCGCCAGCAGCCAAGTTAGTAGCTCCTACGAGCAGTACTTC
CASSQVSSSYEQYF
>-|TRBV4-1|TRBD1|TRBJ1-5
TGCGCCAGCAGCCAGACAGGGGGCGGGCCCCAGCATTTT
CASSQTGGGPQHF
>once|TRBV19|TRBD2|TRBJ2-3
TGTGCCAGTAGTCCCGGGACTAGCGTTCGCACAGATACGCAGTATTTT
CASSPGTSVRTDTQYF
>-|TRBV21-1|-|TRBJ2-3
TGTGCCAGCAGCAAAGCGCTTACGTTGGCGGATTCGGCCACTACAGATACGCAGTATTTT
CASSKALTLADSATTDTQYF
>-|TRBV15|-|TRBJ2-1
TGTGCCACCAGCAGAGAACAGGGAGAGCAGTTCTTC
CATSREQGEQFF
>-|TRBV5-1|TRBD2|TRBJ2-1
TGCGCCAGCAGCTTGGTAGCGGGAGGGGACAATGAGCAGTTCTTC
CASSLVAGGDNEQFF
>few|TRBV5-1|-|TRBJ1-1
TGCGCCAGCAGCTTGGGGCAGATGAACACTGAAGCTTTCTTT
CASSLGQMNTEAFF
>-|TRBV14|TRBD2|TRBJ2-7
TGTGCCAGCAGCCAGTTCCTCACTAGCGGGAGCTCCTACGAGCAGTACTTC
CASSQFLTSGSSYEQYF
>-|TRBV20-1|-|TRBJ1-1
TGCAGTGCTAGTCGGTGGACTGAAGCTTTCTTT
CSASRWTEAFF
>once|TRBV6-1|TRBD1|TRBJ2-5
TGTGCCAGCGAGGGGGCGCGTGGGGAGACCCAGTACTTC
CASEGARGETQYF
>-|TRBV7-2|-|TRBJ2-7
TGTGCCAGCAGCTTAGGGAGGGGAACCCTCTACGAGCAGTACTTC
CASSLGRGTLYEQYF
>few|TRBV5-1|TRBD2|TRBJ2-5
TGCGCCAGCAGCCATGGGACTAGCGGAGGCCAAGAGACCCAGTACTTC
CASSHGTSGGQETQYF
>-|TRBV5-4|-|TRBJ1-3
TGTGCCAGCAGCGCCCGACAGGCCGGCTCTGGAAACACCATATATTTT
CASSARQAGSGNTIYF
>-|TRBV7-7|-|TRBJ2-5
TGTGCCAGCAGTCGTAGCGGTGCACAAGAGACCCAGTACTTC
CASSRSGAQETQYF
>-|TRBV6-5|TRBD1|TRBJ1-2
TGTGCCAGCAGTAGGGGGACAGACTATGGCTACACCTTC
CASSRGTDYGYTF
>-|TRBV30|TRBD2|TRBJ2-7
TGTGCCTGGAGTACGGGGGGCTCCTACGAGCAGTACTTC
CAWSTGGSYEQYF
>-|TRBV11-3|-|TRBJ2-7
TGTGCCAGCAGCTTAGGGCTACAGTCCGAGCAGTACTTC
CASSLGLQSEQYF
>once|TRBV5-4|-|TRBJ1-2
TGTGCCAGCAGCTTGACAGGGACCCATGGCTACACCTTC
CASSLTGTHGYTF
>-|TRBV6-5|-|TRBJ1-1
TGTGCCAGCAGTTACTCCCTTAGACAGAACACTGAAGCTTTCTTT
CASSYSLRQNTEAFF
>once|TRBV7-7|TRBD2|TRBJ2-7
TGTGCCAGCAGCTTAGTCGGGTCGGGGGGAAGAGGGTGCGAGCAGTACTTC
CASSLVGSGGRGCEQYF
>-|TRBV5-6|-|TRBJ2-7
TGTGCCAGCAGCTTGGTACAGGGTACTAACCTCCAGGTCTTC
CASSLVQGTNLQVF